The present T cell receptor (beta chain) was sequenced within a study of blood T cell repertoires in COVID-19. Turning to the study itself: Spain, Italy and the United States supplied samples that represented acute and convalescent COVID-19.

In the authors' methods: Scientists estimated how many nucleated cells there were by amplifying reference gene primers. Libraries were prepared by immunoSEQ multiplex PCR; TCRdb keeps only in-frame clonotypes and omits some of them. D and trimming come from the DNA, and the V and J calls and clone size come from that table. The sample includes 190,000 or so clones, 87% seen only once; the top ten take roughly 6.2%. This CDR3 contains 13 residues. With 0 bases removed from V and 9 bases from J, the gap between germline ends came to 9 bases. Germline CDR1 LNHDA, CDR2 SQIVND (reference sequence). The rearrangement joins TRBV19 to TRBJ2-1; D is possibly TRBD2 (5 bases). The receptor was isolated from a man between 60 and 75 years old who had recovered from COVID-19. What was sequenced was peripheral blood. The CDR3 DNA is TGTGCCAGTAGTATAGATCTGGGGAGTGAGCAGTTCTTC. This sequence encodes CASSIDLGSEQFF. Together with reference TRBV19 and TRBJ2-1, the CDR3 gives the full variable domain: DGGITQSPKYLFRKEGQNVTLSCEQNLNHDAMYWYRQDPGQGLRLIYYSQIVNDFQKGDIAEGYSVSREKKESFPLTVTSAQKNPTAFYLCASSIDLGSEQFFGPGTRLTVL.